This TCR beta chain was sequenced in a study of Ad26.COV2.S vaccination and SARS-CoV-2 variants. Study-level information: Enrollment placed the donor in the COV1001 Ad26.COV2.S trial arm.

Comment on this clone: Its antigen is not identified. Within the sample, other DNA sequences also encode this same CDR3.

Treatment described: approximately 18 received Ad26.COV2.S at low or high dose, single or two shots; roughly five received placebo; per-sample allocation not given. Specimen acquisition occurred on day 63 following the initial vaccine or placebo injection. It was Wuhan-strain SARS-CoV-2 spike that the Ad26 vaccine vector expressed. TCRdb's copy holds only in-frame clones and misses some; the assay was immunoSEQ multiplex PCR. The sample includes about half a million clones, nearly 90% of them seen just once. V was clipped by 2 bases and J by 4 bases, with 7 bases between them. There are 12 residues in the CDR3. In germline, CDR1 is SGHRS, CDR2 YFSETQ. Broader study findings: Estimates derived from TCR breadth and depth analyses may have underestimated total T cell responses. Marked by substantial breadth, spike-specific CD8+ and CD4+ T cell responses were reportedly seen after vaccination.

The sequencing used peripheral blood, collected in a trial of Ad26.COV2.S vaccine versus placebo. V and J are TRBV5-1 and TRBJ2-7; D is possibly TRBD1 (6 bases). This TCR derives from a person aged 18-60 years who received the Ad26.COV2.S COVID-19 vaccine or a placebo. The CDR3: CASSLQGYEQYF. In DNA, the CDR3 is TGCGCCAGCAGCTTACAGGGTTACGAGCAGTACTTC.